This T cell receptor beta chain was captured in a study of T cell clonality in common variable immunodeficiency. Notes on the study in general: Fewer deletions and N-nucleotide insertions were reportedly seen in common variable immunodeficiency TCR beta sequences.

Of note for this clone: The target antigen is unknown. Read coverage stops 3 residues before the CDR3 terminus; the germline J gene supplies the remainder.

From germline, CDR1 is LNHDA and CDR2 SQIVND (reference sequence). The CDR3 totals 15 residues. Trimming removed 5 bases from V and 5 bases from J, with 15 bases in between. Repertoires were generated with immunoSEQ multiplex PCR, while TCRdb's copy carries only in-frame clones and drops some. The sample was found to contain about 25,000 clones, and every one recurs. Patients had low serum IgG, IgA and/or IgM and specific antibody deficiency. Caucasian heritage predominated among both patients and controls. Input material: peripheral blood mononuclear cells. The chain employs TRBV19 and TRBJ2-2, with D tentatively TRBD2 (5 bases). The sequence derives from a human donor with common variable immunodeficiency. CDR3: CASSERRLVTGELFF. Partial CDR3 DNA: TGTGCCAGTAGTGAAAGGAGGCTAGTAACCGGGGAG.